This T cell receptor (beta chain) was captured by sequencing in a study of circulating and synovial CD4+ cells in juvenile arthritis. Points from the study as a whole: Circulating pathogenic-like lymphocytes shared a substantially higher fraction of CDR3 sequences with synovium than bulk blood. These repertoires were less diverse than bulk blood CD4 repertoires. T cell genome counts differed by at least an order of magnitude between CPL and CD4 samples.

Donors were patients with active juvenile idiopathic arthritis. Only in-frame clones appear in the TCRdb table, and some are missing; sequencing was by immunoSEQ multiplex PCR. The repertoire has tens of thousands of clones, roughly 93% of them found once; the top ten carry 2.5% to 3%. The V end was cut by 5 bases, the J end by 8 bases, with 13 bases between. In germline, CDR1 is MNHEY, CDR2 SVGAGI. The CDR3 spans 12 residues. Regarding this clone: Its antigen is unidentified.

This TCR came from a human donor with juvenile idiopathic arthritis. The chain uses TRBV6-5 and TRBJ2-7; D is perhaps TRBD2 (5 bases). Sequencing was performed on CD4+ T cells from blood. CDR3 amino acids: CASSPRRVQQYF. DNA for the CDR3: TGTGCCAGCAGTCCACGGCGGGTACAGCAGTACTTC.